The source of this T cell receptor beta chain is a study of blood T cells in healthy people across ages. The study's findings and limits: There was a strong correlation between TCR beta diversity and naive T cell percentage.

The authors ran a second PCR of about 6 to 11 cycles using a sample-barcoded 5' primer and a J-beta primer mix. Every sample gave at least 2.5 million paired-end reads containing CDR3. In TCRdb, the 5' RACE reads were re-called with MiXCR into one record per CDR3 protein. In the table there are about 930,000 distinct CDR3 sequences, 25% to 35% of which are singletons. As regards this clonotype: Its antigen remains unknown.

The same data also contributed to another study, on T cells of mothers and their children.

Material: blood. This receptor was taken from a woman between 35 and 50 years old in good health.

The CDR3, as DNA: TGCGCCAGCAGCTTGGCTAGCGGGAGTAGGACAGATACGCAGTATTTT. This sequence encodes CASSLASGSRTDTQYF. The V gene is TRBV5-1, the J gene TRBJ2-3; 10 bases match TRBD2. There are 16 residues in the CDR3. Losses at the gene ends were 0 bases for V and 3 bases for J; bases not matched to a gene: 4. Looked up from germline, CDR1 is SGHRS and CDR2 is YFSETQ.